The 2 T cell receptor beta chains below come from one sample, sequenced in a study of cytomegalovirus exposure and HLA in healthy donors (dated by TCRdb to between 2016 and 2019). Receptor libraries were prepared by the immunoSEQ multiplex PCR assay. A mixture of 60 forward primers for TCR Vbeta segments and 13 reverse primers for TCR Jbeta segments was used in the multiplex PCR. What TCRdb holds here is the immuneACCESS table cut down to in-frame rearrangements. Part of the clones is not present; checked against another copy, under half of the missing clones reflect an unresolved V gene, and the others are unexplained. Present in this sample are more than 150,000 clones, 75% to 90% of which were seen just once. The leading ten clones occupy under 0.75% of the sample. Sequencing used PBMCs. Receptor source: a boy aged 5 to 17 in good health and CMV-seronegative.

The genes are TRBV13 and TRBJ1-2; tentative D call: TRBD1 (5 bases). V was shortened by 1 base and J by 6 bases, with 15 bases between the two germline ends. CDR3 length: 15 amino acids. The germline V gene has CDR1 PRHDT and CDR2 FYEKMQ (reference sequence). The CDR3 loop is CASSLVRGWGDGYTF. CDR3 sequence (DNA): TGTGCCAGCAGCTTAGTTCGAGGTTGGGGCGATGGCTACACCTTC.

The chain is built from TRBV11-2 and TRBJ1-2; D perhaps matches TRBD1 (5 bases). The length of the CDR3 is 14 residues. Trimming stripped 3 bases from V and 4 bases from J, with 12 bases between. The germline V gene has CDR1 SGHAT and CDR2 FQNNGV. CDR3 loop: CASSFSQGFYGYTF. The DNA for the CDR3 is TGTGCCAGCAGCTTTTCGCAGGGATTCTATGGCTACACCTTC.